There are a few counts of the clone carrying this TCR beta chain. Its antigen remains unknown. The source of the sample is a study of response to subunit inactivated influenza vaccine. Overall study findings and caveats: The study's authors posited that every seasonal influenza vaccination enlists few new T cells.

J was trimmed by 6 bases and V by 3 bases; bases with no gene match: 4. The CDR3 is 14 residues long. A single record per CDR3 protein comes from TCRdb applying MiXCR to the RT-PCR reads. The sample yields hundreds of thousands of distinct CDR3 sequences, about 15% seen once. V usage is TRBV12-3 or TRBV12-4 and J usage is TRBJ2-7; TRBD2 agrees at 11 bases. The clonotype comes from a man in his fifties who received an inactivated influenza vaccine. Source: PBMCs from blood, taken less than 15 days before vaccination. For the CDR3, the DNA is TGTGCCAGCAGTTTTAGTACTAGCGGGGGCGAGCAGTACTTC. It specifies CASSFSTSGGEQYF.